Presented here are 9 T cell receptor beta chains from one specimen sequenced in a study of T cell responses to AZD1222 COVID-19 vaccine. The data were produced by immunoSEQ multiplex PCR, yet TCRdb's version contains in-frame clones alone and is incomplete. The data contain around 95,000 clones, 70% to 90% of them singletons. The material sequenced was peripheral blood, taken on day 0 of MenACWY control vaccination. All receptors come from an adult in good health.

The genes are TRBV6-2 or TRBV6-3 and TRBJ2-3, with TRBD1 matching over 9 bases. There are 15 residues in the CDR3. The germline CDR1 and CDR2 sequences are MNHEY and SVGEGT. Germline trimming cut 5 bases from V and 4 bases from J; bases unmatched to any gene: 7. The CDR3 sequence is CASSKQGARADTQYF. The CDR3 DNA reads as TGTGCCAGCAGTAAACAGGGGGCACGGGCAGATACGCAGTATTTT.

The chain carries TRBV5-1 and TRBJ2-2; either TRBD1 or TRBD2 may supply D (5 bases each). The CDR3 runs to 17 residues. V was trimmed by 9 bases and J by 1 base, leaving 22 bases between them. Germline loops: CDR1 SGHRS, CDR2 YFSETQ. The CDR3 DNA reads TGCGCCACCCGCCGGGACCCTATTGCTGGGAACACCGGGGAGCTGTTTTTT. It encodes CATRRDPIAGNTGELFF.

The rearrangement uses TRBV25-1 and TRBJ2-5; the D is unclear. CDR1 and CDR2 from the germline V gene are MGHDK and SYGVNS. The CDR3 extends over 13 amino acids. The V and J ends lost 2 bases and 5 bases respectively, with 9 bases between them. CDR3 protein: CASSEPPFETQYF. The DNA of the CDR3 is TGTGCCAGCAGTGAACCCCCTTTCGAGACCCAGTACTTC.

The V and J genes are TRBV2 and TRBJ1-2; D ambiguous. Germline CDR1 and CDR2: SNHLY and FYNNEI. Trimming stripped 6 bases from V and 2 bases from J, with 13 bases between. This CDR3 is built from 14 residues. The CDR3 spells CASSPRTENYGYTF. The CDR3 DNA sequence: TGTGCCAGCAGCCCGAGGACGGAAAACTATGGCTACACCTTC.

The count of this clone is one. The genes are TRBV6-5 and TRBJ2-1; TRBD2 agrees at 10 bases. J was trimmed by 4 bases and V by 6 bases; bases with no gene match: 3. The CDR3 totals 14 residues. Germline loops: CDR1 MNHEY, CDR2 SVGAGI. CDR3 sequence (DNA): TGTGCCAGCAGCGGGACTAGCGTTTACAATGAGCAGTTCTTC. It yields the protein CASSGTSVYNEQFF.

Turning to this clone: The DNA is left out, because the CDR3 cannot be placed on it with certainty; the CDR3 is given as TCRdb lists it. V usage is TRBV3-1 (or the pseudogene TRBV3-2) and J usage is TRBJ2-2. Germline CDR1 is LGHDT and CDR2 is YNNKEL (reference sequence). Both ends counted, the CDR3 spans 18 residues. CDR3 in amino acids: CASGTRRAGWPNTGELFF.

The chain couples TRBV28 to TRBJ1-2; D is unclear. Germline V gene sequence: CDR1 MDHEN, CDR2 SYDVKM. The CDR3 runs 13 residues. The germline V and J ends were trimmed by 6 bases and 8 bases, with 16 bases remaining between them. CDR3 in DNA: TGTGCCAGCAGGCGTGGTTTCGACGGCGGCTACACCTTC. Its protein is CASRRGFDGGYTF.

The V gene is TRBV15, the J gene TRBJ2-3, with TRBD2 as a possible D gene (6 bases). V gave up 3 bases and J gave up 0 bases, with 16 bases separating them. Germline lookup yields CDR1 LNHNV and CDR2 YYDKDF (reference sequence). There are 17 residues in the CDR3. This CDR3 reads CATSSFPRGSSTDTQYF. The CDR3 DNA sequence: TGTGCCACCAGCAGCTTCCCCCGGGGGTCTAGCACAGATACGCAGTATTTT.

In nucleotides, the CDR3 is TGTGCCAGCAGTCCCGGGACAAGCGGTCGCGAGACCCAGTACTTC. This translates into CASSPGTSGRETQYF. The chain links TRBV27 to TRBJ2-5; D is perhaps TRBD1 (6 bases). CDR3 length equals 15 residues. Trimming took off 5 bases at V and 5 bases at J, with 18 bases between the two ends. Germline-derived CDR1 and CDR2 are MNHEY and SMNVEV (reference sequence).